One and the same sample provided the 16 T cell receptor beta chains below, sequenced in a study of T cell changes during pregnancy in multiple sclerosis (dated by TCRdb to the late 2010s). The library was obtained by the immunoSEQ multiplex PCR assay. The immuneACCESS repertoire file appears here via TCRdb, limited to in-frame rearrangements. These files lack a portion of the clones; in checked studies, under half of the deficit traces to unresolved V genes, and the cause of the others is not known. The sample table holds roughly 30,000 clones, of which about 92% were seen once. Approximately 4.7% of the sample comes from the top ten. The starting material was CD8+ T cells from peripheral blood mononuclear cells, obtained in the first trimester of pregnancy. These receptors all come from a female donor with multiple sclerosis, enrolled in a pregnancy study.

The genes are TRBV10-3 and TRBJ1-1; TRBD1 might be the D (6 bases). Germline loops: CDR1 ENHRY, CDR2 SYGVKD. Trimming cost V 0 bases and J 4 bases, with 6 bases left between them. The CDR3 is 13 residues long. The CDR3 bases are TGTGCCATCAGTGAGTCGGGGGCCACTGAAGCTTTCTTT. Protein sequence: CAISESGATEAFF.

The V call is TRBV28, the J call TRBJ2-7; a possible D gene is TRBD1 (6 bases). The CDR3 loop spans 14 amino acids. Per germline, CDR1 MDHEN and CDR2 SYDVKM. Between the trimmed V and J ends, which lost 6 bases and 2 bases, there was a span of 14 bases. This CDR3 reads CASSIRGNPYEQYF. CDR3 sequence (DNA): TGTGCCAGCAGCATCAGGGGAAATCCCTACGAGCAGTACTTC.

The rearrangement joins TRBV4-2 to TRBJ2-7; 8 positions agree with TRBD2. CDR1 is LGHNA, CDR2 YNFKEQ, per germline. CDR3 length: 16 amino acids. V trimming: 0 bases; J trimming: 4 bases; junction bases outside the gene matches: 8. Written as DNA, the CDR3 is TGTGCCAGCAGCCAAGAAGTTCCAGCGGGAGTTTACGAGCAGTACTTC. Translated: CASSQEVPAGVYEQYF.

This chain connects TRBV6-5 to TRBJ2-1; 13 nucleotides match TRBD2. Unmatched junction bases numbered 3, after V lost 7 bases and J lost 3 bases. The germline CDR1 and CDR2 sequences are MNHEY and SVGAGI. This CDR3 has 15 amino acids. The CDR3 sequence: CASKGTSGNYNEQFF. The CDR3 DNA reads TGTGCCAGCAAGGGGACTAGCGGGAACTACAATGAGCAGTTCTTC.

The chain joins TRBV7-9 to TRBJ1-2; D ambiguous. V was cut by 4 bases and J by 5 bases, with 8 bases left in between. CDR3 length: 12 amino acids. Germline V gene data show CDR1 as SEHNR and CDR2 as FQNEAQ (reference sequence). The CDR3 nucleotides read TGTGCCAGCAGCTCCCTCGGGTATGGCTACACCTTC. Protein: CASSSLGYGYTF.

The J gene is TRBJ1-1, the V gene TRBV4-1; 11 bases fit TRBD1. The V and J ends lost 1 base and 7 bases, in that order; junction bases with no gene match: 5. The CDR3 sequence is 15 residues long. The germline gives CDR1 MGHRA, CDR2 YSYEKL. Here the CDR3 reads CASSQGTGGWSEAFF. The CDR3 DNA follows: TGCGCCAGCAGCCAAGGGACAGGGGGCTGGAGTGAAGCTTTCTTT.

The chain couples TRBV28 to TRBJ2-1; the D is unclear. The germline V gene has CDR1 MDHEN and CDR2 SYDVKM. Trimming cost V 5 bases and J 2 bases, with 10 bases left between them. CDR3 length: 14 residues. The CDR3 sequence: CASSLSQPYNEQFF. The CDR3 region has the DNA TGTGCCAGCAGTCTGAGCCAACCCTACAATGAGCAGTTCTTC. Using reference TRBV28 and TRBJ2-1 for the parts outside the CDR3, the full variable domain is DVKVTQSSRYLVKRTGEKVFLECVQDMDHENMFWYRQDPGLGLRLIYFSYDVKMKEKGDIPEGYSVSREKKERFSLILESASTNQTSMYLCASSLSQPYNEQFFGPGTRLTVL.

The chain employs TRBV7-9 and TRBJ2-1; TRBD2 aligns across 9 bases. Per germline, CDR1 SEHNR and CDR2 FQNEAQ (reference sequence). This CDR3 is built from 15 residues. V dropped 5 bases and J dropped 14; count of bases not matched to a gene: 16. DNA of the CDR3: TGTGCCAGCAGCCCGAGGGGAGTAGCGGGAGAACTGGAGTTCTTC. Its translation: CASSPRGVAGELEFF. The full variable domain, its missing parts supplied by reference TRBV7-9 and TRBJ2-1, is DTGVSQNPRHKITKRGQNVTFRCDPISEHNRLYWYRQTLGQGPEFLTYFQNEAQLEKSRLLSDRFSAERPKGSFSTLEIQRTEQGDSAMYLCASSPRGVAGELEFFGPGTRLTVL.

As DNA, the CDR3 is TGTGCCAGCAGCGTAGCTCCAGGGGGGTTAGATAGGGACACTGAAGCTTTCTTT. Translated: CASSVAPGGLDRDTEAFF. The chain joins TRBV9 to TRBJ1-1; 7 bases match TRBD1. Looked up from germline, CDR1 is SGDLS and CDR2 is YYNGEE. Unmatched junction bases numbered 14, after V lost 0 bases and J lost 3 bases. This CDR3 is built from 18 residues.

In its sample, this clone was seen once. The chain uses TRBV19 and TRBJ2-1, with 8 bases lining up with TRBD2. The CDR3 has 14 amino acids. CDR1 is LNHDA and CDR2 is SQIVND in the germline V gene (reference sequence). V shed 5 bases, J shed 9 bases, and the junction held 9 bases outside the gene matches. The CDR3 protein is CASSLGLGGSEQFF. The DNA of the CDR3 is TGTGCCAGTAGTCTGGGACTAGGGGGGAGTGAGCAGTTCTTC.

V is TRBV5-1 and J is TRBJ1-1; TRBD1 aligns across 12 bases. The V gene end was trimmed by 4 bases and the J gene end by 4 bases; junction bases not matched to a gene: 8. This CDR3 is built from 16 residues. Germline CDR1 reads SGHRS; CDR2 reads YFSETQ. CDR3 residues: CASSDGTGGAGTEAFF. In nucleotides, the CDR3 is TGCGCCAGCAGCGACGGGACAGGGGGCGCGGGCACTGAAGCTTTCTTT.

The chain combines TRBV19 with TRBJ1-4, with 7 bases matching TRBD1. Losses at the gene ends were 6 bases for V and 3 bases for J; bases not matched to a gene: 7. CDR1 is LNHDA, CDR2 SQIVND, per germline (reference sequence). The CDR3 consists of 15 residues. CDR3 residues: CASSLTGYSNEKLFF. Here the CDR3 DNA reads TGTGCCAGTAGCCTGACAGGGTATTCTAATGAAAAACTGTTTTTT.

The count of this clone is one. The chain joins TRBV5-6 to TRBJ2-7; TRBD1 matches 7 bases. J was trimmed by 5 bases and V by 4 bases; bases with no gene match: 3. CDR3 length equals 12 residues. Per germline, CDR1 SGHDT and CDR2 YYEEEE. The CDR3 DNA is TGTGCCAGCAGCCCAGGGGGAGACGAGCAGTACTTC. It codes for CASSPGGDEQYF.

The genes are TRBV27 and TRBJ2-1, with 10 nucleotides matching TRBD2. Germline loops: CDR1 MNHEY, CDR2 SMNVEV (reference sequence). This CDR3 spans 15 amino acids. The J segment lost 8 bases and the V segment lost 6 bases, leaving 10 bases of the junction unmatched. The CDR3 region is CASSRWTSGGDEQFF. CDR3 bases: TGTGCCAGCAGCCGTTGGACTAGCGGTGGCGATGAGCAGTTCTTC.

The chain joins TRBV6-1 to TRBJ1-1, with no clear D. The CDR3 is 14 amino acids. Looked up from germline, CDR1 is MNHNS and CDR2 is SASEGT. With 1 base removed from V and 4 bases from J, the gap between germline ends came to 10 bases. CDR3 region: CASSEEEWSTEAFF. The CDR3 bases are TGTGCCAGCAGTGAAGAAGAGTGGAGCACTGAAGCTTTCTTT.

This chain connects TRBV7-7 to TRBJ2-2; 7 bases fit TRBD2. CDR1 SSHAT and CDR2 FNYEAQ come from the germline V gene (reference sequence). The CDR3 spans 13 residues. For the CDR3, the DNA is TGTGCTAGCGAGCGGGGTCACACCGGGGAGCTGTTTTTT. This translates into CASERGHTGELFF.